This T cell receptor beta chain was observed in a study of T cells in Graves' hyperthyroidism and ophthalmopathy. This CDR3 spans 16 amino acids. Germline assignment: CDR1 GTSNPN and CDR2 SVGIG (reference sequence). V was pared by 0 bases and J by 7 bases, with 10 bases of the junction left unmatched. Diagnostic decisions used clinical symptoms, serum thyroxine and TRAb, thyroid ultrasound and orbital computed tomography. Authors of the study amplified TCR beta CDR3 regions from RNA transcripts. The study used the HTBI primer set for a first-round RT-PCR of the TCR CDR3. MiXCR was run by TCRdb on the multiplex PCR reads, yielding one entry per CDR3 protein. This repertoire shows approximately 640,000 distinct CDR3 sequences, roughly 17% found once; its top ten account for 15%. This clonotype was counted only a few times.

The chain joins TRBV30 to TRBJ2-1; 9 nucleotides agree with TRBD2. The receptor's source is a man aged 45-60 years with Graves' hyperthyroidism. Sequencing input: blood. In nucleotides, the CDR3 is TGTGCCTGGAGTGTACGTAGCGGGAGTATTAGGAATGAGCAGTTCTTC. Residues: CAWSVRSGSIRNEQFF.